This TCR beta chain was documented in a study of blood T cell repertoires in COVID-19. Turning to the study itself: From the United States, Italy and Spain came samples of acute and convalescent COVID-19. PBMCs, B-cell-depleted T cells, or T cells were the source of the cDNA or gDNA that made up the material.

Trimming removed 7 bases from V and 4 bases from J; junction bases left unmatched: 11. The CDR3 totals 15 residues. The germline V gene encodes CDR1 LNHDA and CDR2 SQIVND (reference sequence). Original handling: The authors estimated nucleated cell counts from reference gene primer amplification. The protocol was immunoSEQ multiplex PCR, while the TCRdb copy is restricted to in-frame clones and leaves out a portion. V and J calls and clone size follow that table, whereas D and trimming were derived from the DNA. In the table there are approximately 150,000 clones, roughly 84% of which are singletons.

The chain joins TRBV19 to TRBJ1-2; 8 bases line up with TRBD1. Sequencing was done on a sample of peripheral blood. The receptor comes from a man between 65 and 85 years old with acute or convalescent COVID-19. The CDR3 sequence is CASKDTGGPGYGYTF. The CDR3 coding sequence is TGTGCCAGTAAAGACACAGGGGGACCTGGCTATGGCTACACCTTC.